The 17 T cell receptor beta chains in this list originate from one sample, sequenced in a study of radiation and T cells in renal cell carcinoma. The data were produced by immunoSEQ multiplex PCR, yet TCRdb's version contains in-frame clones alone and is incomplete. The table includes around 76,000 clones, roughly 87% detected once. Time point defined: blood 2 weeks post-SBRT. The treatment was: 15 Gy SBRT to primary tumor, nephrectomy 4 weeks later. Sequencing used blood, obtained from a patient whose treatment included radiotherapy and nephrectomy. The receptors originated from a man aged 60 to 75 with renal cell carcinoma.

The chain is built from TRBV7-2 and TRBJ1-2; D not resolved. Trimming pared 2 bases from V and 4 bases from J, leaving 11 bases between. The CDR3 extends over 14 amino acids. Looked up from germline, CDR1 is SGHTA and CDR2 is FQGNSA. CDR3 nucleotide sequence: TGTGCCAGCAGCTTATCCGGTGAACTCTATGGCTACACCTTC. It yields the protein CASSLSGELYGYTF.

The chain is built from TRBV10-1 and TRBJ2-1; the match to TRBD2 covers 7 bases. The CDR3 has 16 amino acids. Losses at the gene ends were 0 bases for V and 4 bases for J; bases not matched to a gene: 6. The germline V gene has CDR1 WNHNN and CDR2 SYGVQD (reference sequence). The CDR3 here is CASSESAGVAYNEQFF. CDR3 DNA: TGCGCCAGCAGTGAGTCCGCGGGGGTAGCGTACAATGAGCAGTTCTTC.

This clone occurred once. CDR3 sequence (DNA): TGCGCCAGCAGCTTGGCCGTGTTAGCAGGAGAGCAGTTCTTC. Amino acid sequence: CASSLAVLAGEQFF. The chain carries TRBV5-1 and TRBJ2-1, with D unresolved. The length of the CDR3 is 14 residues. Between the trimmed V and J ends, which lost 0 bases and 10 bases, there was a span of 14 bases. CDR1 SGHRS and CDR2 YFSETQ come from the germline V gene.

The V gene is TRBV29-1, the J gene TRBJ1-6; D perhaps matches TRBD1 (5 bases). Germline CDR1 SQVTM, CDR2 ANQGSEA. V was clipped by 5 bases and J by 5 bases, with 10 bases between them. The CDR3 spans 13 residues. CDR3 DNA sequence: TGCAGCGTTCGGCAGGGCGATAATTCACCCCTCCACTTT. This sequence encodes CSVRQGDNSPLHF.

The V gene is TRBV30, the J gene TRBJ2-7, with D perhaps matching TRBD2 (5 bases). The CDR3 length is 13 residues. The germline V and J ends were trimmed by 2 bases and 3 bases, with 11 bases remaining between them. CDR1 and CDR2 from the germline V gene are GTSNPN and SVGIG (reference sequence). The CDR3 is CAWSMEEVYEQYF. Written as DNA, the CDR3 is TGTGCCTGGAGTATGGAGGAAGTCTACGAGCAGTACTTC.

The J gene is TRBJ1-4, the V gene TRBV7-2; D might be TRBD1 (5 bases). V lost 1 base to trimming and J lost 0 bases, with 9 bases between them. This CDR3 has 16 amino acids. Germline values: CDR1 SGHTA, CDR2 FQGNSA. The CDR3 DNA follows: TGTGCCAGCAGCTTAGACAGGCCCACAACTAATGAAAAACTGTTTTTT. Protein product: CASSLDRPTTNEKLFF.

This chain uses TRBV19 with TRBJ1-5; D ambiguous. The germline gives CDR1 LNHDA, CDR2 SQIVND (reference sequence). Deletions cut 3 bases from V and 6 bases from J, with 6 bases between. This CDR3 is built from 12 residues. The CDR3 protein is CASSIEGQPQHF. In DNA form, the CDR3 reads TGTGCCAGTAGTATTGAGGGTCAGCCCCAGCATTTT.

The rearrangement uses TRBV7-2 and TRBJ2-3, with D unresolved. The germline V and J ends were trimmed by 6 bases and 2 bases, with 15 bases remaining between them. CDR3 size: 15 residues. Germline-derived CDR1 and CDR2 are SGHTA and FQGNSA. As DNA, the CDR3 is TGTGCCAGCAGTCAGCAGCGAGTGGCCACAGATACGCAGTATTTT. It translates to CASSQQRVATDTQYF.

The rearrangement links TRBV7-9 to TRBJ1-2; 7 bases match TRBD1. The V segment lost 8 bases and the J segment 8 bases; nucleotides outside the gene matches: 14. The CDR3 length is 14 residues. Germline lookup yields CDR1 SEHNR and CDR2 FQNEAQ (reference sequence). The DNA for the CDR3 is TGTGCCAGCTCACAGGGGCCCAGACTCGGCGGCTACACCTTC. Its protein is CASSQGPRLGGYTF.

The rearrangement uses TRBV6-1 and TRBJ2-3; D possibly matches TRBD1 or TRBD2 (5 bases each). Trimming shortened V by 4 bases and J by 10 bases, and 12 bases separated the two germline ends. Germline CDR1 is MNHNS and CDR2 is SASEGT. The CDR3 is made up of 12 amino acids. CDR3 nucleotide sequence: TGTGCCAGCAGTGTATCCGGGACGGCGCAGTATTTT. This codes for CASSVSGTAQYF.

The J gene is TRBJ2-7, the V gene TRBV28; D might be TRBD2 (6 bases). The CDR3 runs 19 residues. V gave up 3 bases and J gave up 2 bases, with 26 bases separating them. The germline CDR1 and CDR2 sequences are MDHEN and SYDVKM. In nucleotides, the CDR3 is TGTGCCAGCAGTTTCGGACCCTCAATCCTCACTAGCTGGGCCTACGAGCAGTACTTC. Protein sequence: CASSFGPSILTSWAYEQYF. Complete variable domain (other parts from reference TRBV28 and TRBJ2-7): DVKVTQSSRYLVKRTGEKVFLECVQDMDHENMFWYRQDPGLGLRLIYFSYDVKMKEKGDIPEGYSVSREKKERFSLILESASTNQTSMYLCASSFGPSILTSWAYEQYFGPGTRLTVT.

As for this clone: In the same sample, other DNA sequences code for this CDR3. The V call is TRBV6-5, the J call TRBJ2-7; 13 positions agree with TRBD2. The V gene end was trimmed by 4 bases and the J gene end by 4 bases; junction bases not matched to a gene: 4. Germline V gives CDR1 MNHEY, CDR2 SVGAGI. The CDR3 totals 15 residues. The CDR3 DNA reads TGTGCCAGCAGTTCATGGACTAGCGGGAGTTACGAGCAGTACTTC. This gives the protein CASSSWTSGSYEQYF.

The rearrangement joins TRBV5-1 to TRBJ2-7; maybe TRBD2 (5 bases). CDR3 length: 14 residues. V was cut by 2 bases and J by 3 bases, with 12 bases left in between. The germline CDR1 and CDR2 sequences are SGHRS and YFSETQ. CDR3 region: CASSFGLGNYEQYF. The CDR3 DNA sequence: TGCGCCAGCAGCTTCGGACTGGGGAACTACGAGCAGTACTTC.

This sequence joins TRBV5-1 and TRBJ2-5, with no clear D. V lost 2 bases, J lost 2 bases, and 7 bases lay in between. The germline gives CDR1 SGHRS, CDR2 YFSETQ. CDR3 length equals 13 residues. The CDR3 loop reads CASSFTQQETQYF. CDR3 nucleotides: TGCGCCAGCAGCTTCACACAGCAAGAGACCCAGTACTTC.

The chain is built from TRBV5-4 and TRBJ2-3; D might be TRBD2 (5 bases). Germline V gene sequence: CDR1 SGHNT, CDR2 YYREEE (reference sequence). The V and J ends lost 2 bases and 5 bases respectively, with 15 bases between them. The CDR3 contains 15 residues. CDR3 residues: CASSLRLASRDTQYF. In nucleotides, the CDR3 is TGTGCCAGCAGCTTACGTCTGGCTAGCCGAGATACGCAGTATTTT. The full variable domain, rest sourced from reference TRBV5-4 and TRBJ2-3, is ETGVTQSPTHLIKTRGQQVTLRCSSQSGHNTVSWYQQALGQGPQFIFQYYREEENGRGNFPPRFSGLQFPNYSSELNVNALELDDSALYLCASSLRLASRDTQYFGPGTRLTVL.

This clone was picked up a small number of times. The chain has TRBV7-9 and TRBJ2-1; TRBD2 is a possible D gene (5 bases). In germline, CDR1 is SEHNR, CDR2 FQNEAQ (reference sequence). V was clipped by 5 bases and J by 7 bases, with 21 bases between them. The CDR3 contains 16 residues. CDR3 in DNA: TGTGCCAGCAGCCTGGGATTGGAGGAGTACCAGAATGAGCAGTTCTTC. Its translation: CASSLGLEEYQNEQFF.

This clone was detected a few times. The chain is built from TRBV10-3 and TRBJ1-1; 7 nucleotides match TRBD1. CDR3 length: 14 amino acids. CDR1 is ENHRY and CDR2 is SYGVKD in the germline V gene. With 7 bases clipped from V and 1 base from J, the junction kept 6 bases outside the gene matches. The CDR3: CAINTDRRNTEAFF. The CDR3 DNA is TGTGCCATCAACACGGACAGGCGGAACACTGAAGCTTTCTTT.